The subject of this entry is one TCR beta chain. The study sequenced TCR beta in blood CD8+ and CD4+ T cells. Negative isolation was applied to CD8+ and CD4+ T cells, and FACS enrichment was applied to TEMRA cells. cDNA came from approximately 0.5 to 1 ug RNA primed by random hexamers. The amplification used immunoSEQ multiplex PCR on TCR beta CDR3; it spanned 54 Vbeta and 13 Jbeta. MiXCR, applied by TCRdb to the immunoSEQ multiplex PCR reads, yields one record per CDR3 protein. In the table there are around 280,000 distinct CDR3 sequences, approximately 81% of which are singletons. The sample comes from a study of CD8 T cells in Susac syndrome. Trimming took 0 bases from V and 6 from J; bases not matched to a gene: 8. CDR1 and CDR2 (germline): LGHNA, YNFKEQ. The CDR3 covers 16 residues.

The source of this sequence is a human donor with multiple sclerosis. Source material: CD8+ T cells from PBMCs. V usage is TRBV4-2 and J usage is TRBJ2-3; TRBD2 matches 8 bases. CDR3 protein: CASSQDLAGEVDTQYF. The CDR3 DNA follows: TGTGCCAGCAGCCAAGACCTAGCGGGTGAAGTGGATACGCAGTATTTT.